This TCR beta chain is drawn from a study of T cells in women clearing cervical HPV infection. Across the study: Case blood was drawn when the lesion was first found; control blood after infection became undetectable.

Study-wide points: Effector/memory and HPV-specific T cells were not isolated, and association timing is unknown.

Germline-derived CDR1 and CDR2 are SGHRS and YFSETQ. This CDR3 has 14 residues. The V gene lost 4 bases and the J gene lost 6 bases, with 13 bases spanning the gap. As to this clone: The antigen remains undetermined. Read data end 3 residues before the CDR3 end; the end is taken from the germline J gene.

The protocol was immunoSEQ multiplex PCR, while the TCRdb copy is restricted to in-frame clones and leaves out a portion. The sample data list approximately 16,000 clones. The source of this sequence is a woman aged 18 to 69 with a cervical HPV16 infection that either progressed to CIN3+ or cleared (not recorded which). This chain links TRBV5-1 with TRBJ2-2; perhaps TRBD1 as D (5 bases). The specimen was blood buffy coat. The CDR3 protein is CASSRRPQAGELFF. Partial CDR3 DNA: TGCGCCAGCAGCCGCCGCCCACAGGCCGGGGAG.